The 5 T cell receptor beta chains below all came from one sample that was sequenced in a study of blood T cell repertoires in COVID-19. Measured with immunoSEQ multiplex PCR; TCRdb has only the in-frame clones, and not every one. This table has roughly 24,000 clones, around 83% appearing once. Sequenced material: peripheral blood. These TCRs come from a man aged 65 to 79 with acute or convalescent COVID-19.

CDR3 amino acids: CASRVGQGSEKLFF. DNA of the CDR3: TGTGCCAGCAGGGTGGGACAGGGAAGTGAAAAACTGTTTTTT. The rearrangement uses TRBV6-6 and TRBJ1-4, with TRBD1 matching 9 bases. Germline values: CDR1 MNHNY, CDR2 SVGAGI (reference sequence). V trimming: 6 bases; J trimming: 7 bases; junction bases outside the gene matches: 6. The CDR3 is 14 residues long.

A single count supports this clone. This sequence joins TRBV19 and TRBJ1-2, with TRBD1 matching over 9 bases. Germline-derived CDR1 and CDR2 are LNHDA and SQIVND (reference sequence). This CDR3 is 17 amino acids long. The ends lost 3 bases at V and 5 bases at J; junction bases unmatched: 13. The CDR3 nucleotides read TGTGCCAGTAGTATGGAGAACTTCGGACAGGGGCTTTATGGCTACACCTTC. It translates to CASSMENFGQGLYGYTF.

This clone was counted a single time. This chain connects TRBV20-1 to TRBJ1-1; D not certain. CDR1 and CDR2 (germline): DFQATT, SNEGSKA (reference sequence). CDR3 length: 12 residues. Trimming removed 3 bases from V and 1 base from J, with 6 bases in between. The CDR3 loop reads CSASTGNTEAFF. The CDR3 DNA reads TGCAGTGCTAGTACTGGGAACACTGAAGCTTTCTTT.

In DNA form, the CDR3 reads TGTGCCAGTAGTACAGGGGGAGTGACCCAGTACTTC. This gives the protein CASSTGGVTQYF. This chain uses TRBV19 with TRBJ2-5, with 7 bases identical to TRBD1. Germline assignment: CDR1 LNHDA and CDR2 SQIVND (reference sequence). J lost 7 bases, V lost 4 bases, and 3 bases had no gene match. The CDR3 is 12 residues long.

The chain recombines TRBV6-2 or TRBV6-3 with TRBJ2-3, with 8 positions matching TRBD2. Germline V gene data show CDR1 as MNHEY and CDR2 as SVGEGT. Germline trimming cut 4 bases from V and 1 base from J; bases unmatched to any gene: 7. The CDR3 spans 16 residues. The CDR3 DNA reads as TGTGCCAGCAGTTTTCCAGCGGGGGACCGCACAGATACGCAGTATTTT. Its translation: CASSFPAGDRTDTQYF.